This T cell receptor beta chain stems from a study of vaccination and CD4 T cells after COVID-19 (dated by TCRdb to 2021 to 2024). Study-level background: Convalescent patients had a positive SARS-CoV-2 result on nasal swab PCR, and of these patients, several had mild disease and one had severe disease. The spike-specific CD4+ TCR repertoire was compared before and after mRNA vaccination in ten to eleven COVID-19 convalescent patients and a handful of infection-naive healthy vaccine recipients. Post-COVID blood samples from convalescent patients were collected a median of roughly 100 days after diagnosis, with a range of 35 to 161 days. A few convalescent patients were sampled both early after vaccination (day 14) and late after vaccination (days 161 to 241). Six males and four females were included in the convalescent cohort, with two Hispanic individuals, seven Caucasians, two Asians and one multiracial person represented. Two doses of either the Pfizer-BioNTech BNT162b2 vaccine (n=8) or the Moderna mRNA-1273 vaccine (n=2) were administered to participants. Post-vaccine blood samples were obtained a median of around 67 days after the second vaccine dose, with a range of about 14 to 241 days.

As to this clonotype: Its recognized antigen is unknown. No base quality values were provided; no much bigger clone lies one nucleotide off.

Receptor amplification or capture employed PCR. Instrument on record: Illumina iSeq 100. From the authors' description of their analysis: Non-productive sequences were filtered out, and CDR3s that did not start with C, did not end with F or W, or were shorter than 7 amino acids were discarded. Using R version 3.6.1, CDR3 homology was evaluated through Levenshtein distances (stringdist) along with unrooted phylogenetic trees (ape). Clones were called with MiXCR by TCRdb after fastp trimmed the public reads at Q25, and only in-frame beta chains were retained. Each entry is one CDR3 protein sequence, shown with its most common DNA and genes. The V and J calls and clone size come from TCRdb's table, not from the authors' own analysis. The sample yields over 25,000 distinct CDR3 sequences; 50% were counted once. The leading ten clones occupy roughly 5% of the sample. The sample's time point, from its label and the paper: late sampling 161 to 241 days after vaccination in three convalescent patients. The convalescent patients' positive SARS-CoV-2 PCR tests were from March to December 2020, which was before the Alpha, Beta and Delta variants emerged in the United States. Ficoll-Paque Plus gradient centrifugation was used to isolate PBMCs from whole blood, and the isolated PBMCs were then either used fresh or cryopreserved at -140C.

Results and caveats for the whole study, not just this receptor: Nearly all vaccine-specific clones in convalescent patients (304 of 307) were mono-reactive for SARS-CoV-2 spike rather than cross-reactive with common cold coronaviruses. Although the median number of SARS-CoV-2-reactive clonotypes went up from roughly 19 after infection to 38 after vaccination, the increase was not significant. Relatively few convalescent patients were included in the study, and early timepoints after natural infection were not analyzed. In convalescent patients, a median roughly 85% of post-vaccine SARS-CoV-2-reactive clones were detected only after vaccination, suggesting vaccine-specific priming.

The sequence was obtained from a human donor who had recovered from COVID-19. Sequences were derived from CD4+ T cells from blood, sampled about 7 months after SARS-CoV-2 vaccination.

The DNA sequence is TGCAGTGCTAGGCGAGGCAGCGGACTAGCGTCGGAGACCCAGTACTTC. This codes for CSARRGSGLASETQYF. The chain was built from TRBV20-1 and TRBJ2-5; 9 bases in between match TRBD2. From the germline V gene (reference sequence), CDR1 is DFQATT and CDR2 is SNEGSKA. Trimmed from V: 3 bases; trimmed from J: 5 bases; junction bases lacking a gene match: 13. There are 16 amino acids in the CDR3, from cysteine to phenylalanine inclusive. Here the CDR3 DNA is all that survives: 48 bases in frame from base 1.